These 9 T cell receptor beta chains share one sample of origin, sequenced in a study of cytomegalovirus exposure and HLA in healthy donors (dated by TCRdb to the late 2010s). The receptor library was made with the immunoSEQ multiplex PCR assay. A mixture of 60 forward primers for TCR Vbeta segments and 13 reverse primers for TCR Jbeta segments was used in the multiplex PCR. In its TCRdb copy, this immuneACCESS table keeps in-frame sequences only and misses some clones. Where compared with another copy, unresolved V genes explain less than half of these, and the others have no known cause. This sample comprises 310,000 or so clones, roughly 89% of them detected only once. About 2% of the sample is taken by the ten largest. Sequenced: PBMCs. Receptor source: a woman between 18 and 29 years old in good health and CMV-seronegative.

V is TRBV6-1 and J is TRBJ2-7; 11 bases are shared with TRBD1. With V trimmed by 11 bases and J by 0 bases, 9 bases remained unmatched. There are 15 residues in the CDR3. The germline gives CDR1 MNHNS, CDR2 SASEGT. For the CDR3, the DNA is TGTGCCTCCCGGGACAGGGGGGGGAGCTCCTACGAGCAGTACTTC. It encodes CASRDRGGSSYEQYF.

Points on this clone: One junction end disagrees with the germline gene, perhaps due to a read error. V is TRBV7-9 and J is TRBJ2-3, with 14 positions matching TRBD2. The CDR3 length is 18 residues. CDR1 is SEHNR, CDR2 FQNEAQ, per germline (reference sequence). In DNA form, the CDR3 reads TGTTCCAGCAGCCAAGCCGGGACTAGCGGGGGTGACACAGATACGCAGTATTTT. Translated, it gives CSSSQAGTSGGDTDTQYF. Full variable domain (outside the CDR3, taken from reference TRBV7-9 and TRBJ2-3): DTGVSQNPRHKITKRGQNVTFRCDPISEHNRLYWYRQTLGQGPEFLTYFQNEAQLEKSRLLSDRFSAERPKGSFSTLEIQRTEQGDSAMYLCSSSQAGTSGGDTDTQYFGPGTRLTVL.

The chain is built from TRBV27 and TRBJ2-1, with D perhaps matching TRBD1 (5 bases). The CDR3 length is 15 residues. CDR1 is MNHEY, CDR2 SMNVEV, per germline (reference sequence). V gave up 2 bases and J gave up 8 bases, with 16 bases separating them. CDR3 sequence reads: CASSLQGQGYDEQFF. CDR3 bases: TGTGCCAGCAGTTTACAGGGTCAAGGGTACGATGAGCAGTTCTTC.

The chain is built from TRBV6-1 and TRBJ1-4; D may be TRBD1 (5 bases). This CDR3 comprises 14 residues. Per germline, CDR1 MNHNS and CDR2 SASEGT. V was cut by 7 bases and J by 2 bases, with 11 bases left in between. CDR3 sequence: CASKAGDTNEKLFF. The CDR3 bases are TGTGCCAGCAAGGCGGGGGACACTAATGAAAAACTGTTTTTT.

The genes are TRBV25-1 and TRBJ1-2, with D tentatively TRBD1 (5 bases). With 4 bases removed from V and 0 bases from J, the gap between germline ends came to 9 bases. This CDR3 spans 14 amino acids. The V gene's germline CDR1 is MGHDK and CDR2 SYGVNS. Written as DNA, the CDR3 is TGTGCCAGCAGTGCCAGGGCTTCTAACTATGGCTACACCTTC. This translates into CASSARASNYGYTF.

The chain employs TRBV9 and TRBJ2-7; maybe TRBD2 (7 bases). Trimming stripped 0 bases from V and 0 bases from J, with 13 bases between. CDR3 size: 16 residues. Germline-derived CDR1 and CDR2 are SGDLS and YYNGEE. In nucleotides, the CDR3 is TGTGCCAGCAGCGTAGACGAGGGGGGGAGCTCCTACGAGCAGTACTTC. This translates into CASSVDEGGSSYEQYF.

V is TRBV2 and J is TRBJ1-2, with a tentative D call TRBD1 (6 bases). The length of the CDR3 is 16 residues. The V end lost 4 bases, the J end lost 4 bases, and 19 bases lay between the germline ends. Germline V gives CDR1 SNHLY, CDR2 FYNNEI. This CDR3 is CASSASGVPIGYGYTF. The CDR3 nucleotides read TGTGCCAGCAGTGCGTCAGGGGTCCCAATAGGCTATGGCTACACCTTC. The full variable domain, its missing parts supplied by reference TRBV2 and TRBJ1-2, is EPEVTQTPSHQVTQMGQEVILRCVPISNHLYFYWYRQILGQKVEFLVSFYNNEISEKSEIFDDQFSVERPDGSNFTLKIRSTKLEDSAMYFCASSASGVPIGYGYTFGSGTRLTVV.

V and J are TRBV27 and TRBJ1-5; D perhaps matches TRBD1 (5 bases). V lost 6 bases, J lost 6 bases, and 18 bases lay in between. From germline, CDR1 is MNHEY and CDR2 SMNVEV (reference sequence). The CDR3 is 15 residues long. The CDR3 sequence is CASSPGRVRAQPQHF. The CDR3 region has the DNA TGTGCCAGCAGCCCCGGCAGGGTCCGCGCTCAGCCCCAGCATTTT.

This clone was counted between two and nine times. The genes are TRBV13 and TRBJ2-7; the match to TRBD1 covers 8 bases. V was clipped by 6 bases and J by 7 bases; unmatched bases: 8. The germline gives CDR1 PRHDT, CDR2 FYEKMQ (reference sequence). This CDR3 spans 13 amino acids. CDR3 coding DNA: TGTGCCAGCAGTAACCAGGGGGCGGGTGAGCAGTACTTC. It encodes CASSNQGAGEQYF.